A selection of T cell receptor beta chains follows, all from one sample in a study of T cell changes during pregnancy in multiple sclerosis. Using immunoSEQ multiplex PCR, the repertoire was profiled, and TCRdb retains in-frame clones only, with some absent. The data show some 60,000 clones, with roughly nine tenths seen just once and around 2% held by the top ten. The sequencing here drew on peripheral blood, taken in the first trimester of pregnancy. The receptors derive from a female donor in good health, enrolled as a control in a pregnancy study. The conserved cysteine and the conserved F or W are not part of the CDR3 here. Each record gives: clone size, J gene, V gene, CDR3 protein. Where a row states a size, it is once, few, many or the class of an expanded clone; other rows omit it.

clone size: -
J gene: TRBJ2-1
V gene: TRBV10-2
CDR3 protein: ASSESTRDSGRYGQF

clone size: -
J gene: TRBJ2-3
V gene: TRBV6-4
CDR3 protein: ASSDLGGRDTDTQY

clone size: -
J gene: TRBJ2-7
V gene: TRBV6-5
CDR3 protein: ASSLGGRPSPYEQY

clone size: -
J gene: TRBJ1-1
V gene: TRBV27
CDR3 protein: ASSLTGTSGGLGTEAF

clone size: -
J gene: TRBJ1-1
V gene: TRBV19
CDR3 protein: ASSMTGVTEAF

clone size: few
J gene: TRBJ1-1
V gene: TRBV19
CDR3 protein: ASSRGQLLNTEAF

clone size: -
J gene: TRBJ2-2
V gene: TRBV19
CDR3 protein: ASSPGLAGGTGELF

clone size: -
J gene: TRBJ2-7
V gene: TRBV28
CDR3 protein: ASSSRLAGSYEQY

clone size: -
J gene: TRBJ2-1
V gene: TRBV4-1
CDR3 protein: ASSQGLLGGGGEQF

clone size: once
J gene: TRBJ2-7
V gene: TRBV25-1
CDR3 protein: ASSTSETYEQY

clone size: few
J gene: TRBJ2-7
V gene: TRBV15
CDR3 protein: ATSSGARLDSAYEQY

clone size: -
J gene: TRBJ1-5
V gene: TRBV6-5
CDR3 protein: ASSRQGGGQPQH

clone size: few
J gene: TRBJ1-1
V gene: TRBV7-3
CDR3 protein: ASSSQKNTEAF

clone size: -
J gene: TRBJ1-6
V gene: TRBV13
CDR3 protein: ASSNRGLDNSPLH

clone size: -
J gene: TRBJ2-7
V gene: TRBV12-5
CDR3 protein: ASGWGQGVYEQY

clone size: -
J gene: TRBJ1-1
V gene: TRBV5-3
CDR3 protein: ARSLSPGANTEAF

clone size: -
J gene: TRBJ2-7
V gene: TRBV5-4
CDR3 protein: ASSSSGSDEQY

clone size: once
J gene: TRBJ1-2
V gene: TRBV19
CDR3 protein: ASTADRGYGYT

clone size: -
J gene: TRBJ1-1
V gene: TRBV29-1
CDR3 protein: SVGGLQNTEAF

clone size: -
J gene: TRBJ2-3
V gene: TRBV5-1
CDR3 protein: ASSLGDRRDTQY

clone size: -
J gene: TRBJ2-1
V gene: TRBV29-1
CDR3 protein: SVERQGSAQF

clone size: -
J gene: TRBJ2-5
V gene: TRBV5-4
CDR3 protein: ASSLPGETQY

clone size: -
J gene: TRBJ2-3
V gene: TRBV27
CDR3 protein: ASRGDRGPDTQY

clone size: -
J gene: TRBJ1-2
V gene: TRBV9
CDR3 protein: ASSFGQGPYYGYT

clone size: -
J gene: TRBJ1-4
V gene: TRBV5-1
CDR3 protein: ASSGTGSPNEKLF

clone size: -
J gene: TRBJ2-3
V gene: TRBV2
CDR3 protein: ASRGRQTDTQY

clone size: once
J gene: TRBJ2-7
V gene: TRBV10-3
CDR3 protein: AIIGSQAYDEQY

clone size: once
J gene: TRBJ2-2
V gene: TRBV7-6
CDR3 protein: ASSVQGTVGELF

clone size: -
J gene: TRBJ1-2
V gene: TRBV11-2
CDR3 protein: ASSLGRVDGYT

clone size: -
J gene: TRBJ1-3
V gene: TRBV5-1
CDR3 protein: ASSPAGFPGNTIY

clone size: -
J gene: TRBJ2-3
V gene: TRBV4-1
CDR3 protein: ASSRIVLAGSKDTQY

clone size: -
J gene: TRBJ2-7
V gene: TRBV11-3
CDR3 protein: ASSLGPLAGEQY

clone size: -
J gene: TRBJ2-7
V gene: TRBV5-6
CDR3 protein: ASSLGGSRNEQY

clone size: -
J gene: TRBJ2-3
V gene: TRBV6-4
CDR3 protein: ASSEWLASTDTQY

clone size: -
J gene: TRBJ2-7
V gene: TRBV7-2
CDR3 protein: ASKTAGTGNHEQY